The clone carrying this TCR beta chain appeared once. The target antigen is unknown. The V end lost 2 bases, the J end lost 0 bases, and 6 bases lay between the germline ends. The length of the CDR3 is 15 residues. In germline, CDR1 is SGHDT, CDR2 YYEEEE. TCRdb re-derived calls from the 5' RACE reads in MiXCR, one entry per CDR3 protein. The sample records under 800,000 distinct CDR3 sequences, approximately 22% being singletons. This record belongs to a study of identical twins. Findings and limits, study-wide: When twins shared out-of-frame alpha sequences, those sequences had excess low generation probability. Surplus twin overlap in beta out-of-frame sequences was less pronounced.

The same sample was also used in a study of T cells expressing NK-cell markers. That publication notes: NKG2C+ dominant clonotype frequencies in over 5 donors were about 1.0-7.0% of CD8+ T cells.

The sequence derives from a woman younger than 30 in good health. Sequencing was done on a sample of PBMCs. The rearrangement uses TRBV5-6 and TRBJ2-6; D unresolved. CDR3 loop: CASSFKVSGANVLTF. The CDR3 DNA sequence: TGTGCCAGCAGCTTTAAGGTCTCTGGGGCCAACGTCCTGACTTTC.